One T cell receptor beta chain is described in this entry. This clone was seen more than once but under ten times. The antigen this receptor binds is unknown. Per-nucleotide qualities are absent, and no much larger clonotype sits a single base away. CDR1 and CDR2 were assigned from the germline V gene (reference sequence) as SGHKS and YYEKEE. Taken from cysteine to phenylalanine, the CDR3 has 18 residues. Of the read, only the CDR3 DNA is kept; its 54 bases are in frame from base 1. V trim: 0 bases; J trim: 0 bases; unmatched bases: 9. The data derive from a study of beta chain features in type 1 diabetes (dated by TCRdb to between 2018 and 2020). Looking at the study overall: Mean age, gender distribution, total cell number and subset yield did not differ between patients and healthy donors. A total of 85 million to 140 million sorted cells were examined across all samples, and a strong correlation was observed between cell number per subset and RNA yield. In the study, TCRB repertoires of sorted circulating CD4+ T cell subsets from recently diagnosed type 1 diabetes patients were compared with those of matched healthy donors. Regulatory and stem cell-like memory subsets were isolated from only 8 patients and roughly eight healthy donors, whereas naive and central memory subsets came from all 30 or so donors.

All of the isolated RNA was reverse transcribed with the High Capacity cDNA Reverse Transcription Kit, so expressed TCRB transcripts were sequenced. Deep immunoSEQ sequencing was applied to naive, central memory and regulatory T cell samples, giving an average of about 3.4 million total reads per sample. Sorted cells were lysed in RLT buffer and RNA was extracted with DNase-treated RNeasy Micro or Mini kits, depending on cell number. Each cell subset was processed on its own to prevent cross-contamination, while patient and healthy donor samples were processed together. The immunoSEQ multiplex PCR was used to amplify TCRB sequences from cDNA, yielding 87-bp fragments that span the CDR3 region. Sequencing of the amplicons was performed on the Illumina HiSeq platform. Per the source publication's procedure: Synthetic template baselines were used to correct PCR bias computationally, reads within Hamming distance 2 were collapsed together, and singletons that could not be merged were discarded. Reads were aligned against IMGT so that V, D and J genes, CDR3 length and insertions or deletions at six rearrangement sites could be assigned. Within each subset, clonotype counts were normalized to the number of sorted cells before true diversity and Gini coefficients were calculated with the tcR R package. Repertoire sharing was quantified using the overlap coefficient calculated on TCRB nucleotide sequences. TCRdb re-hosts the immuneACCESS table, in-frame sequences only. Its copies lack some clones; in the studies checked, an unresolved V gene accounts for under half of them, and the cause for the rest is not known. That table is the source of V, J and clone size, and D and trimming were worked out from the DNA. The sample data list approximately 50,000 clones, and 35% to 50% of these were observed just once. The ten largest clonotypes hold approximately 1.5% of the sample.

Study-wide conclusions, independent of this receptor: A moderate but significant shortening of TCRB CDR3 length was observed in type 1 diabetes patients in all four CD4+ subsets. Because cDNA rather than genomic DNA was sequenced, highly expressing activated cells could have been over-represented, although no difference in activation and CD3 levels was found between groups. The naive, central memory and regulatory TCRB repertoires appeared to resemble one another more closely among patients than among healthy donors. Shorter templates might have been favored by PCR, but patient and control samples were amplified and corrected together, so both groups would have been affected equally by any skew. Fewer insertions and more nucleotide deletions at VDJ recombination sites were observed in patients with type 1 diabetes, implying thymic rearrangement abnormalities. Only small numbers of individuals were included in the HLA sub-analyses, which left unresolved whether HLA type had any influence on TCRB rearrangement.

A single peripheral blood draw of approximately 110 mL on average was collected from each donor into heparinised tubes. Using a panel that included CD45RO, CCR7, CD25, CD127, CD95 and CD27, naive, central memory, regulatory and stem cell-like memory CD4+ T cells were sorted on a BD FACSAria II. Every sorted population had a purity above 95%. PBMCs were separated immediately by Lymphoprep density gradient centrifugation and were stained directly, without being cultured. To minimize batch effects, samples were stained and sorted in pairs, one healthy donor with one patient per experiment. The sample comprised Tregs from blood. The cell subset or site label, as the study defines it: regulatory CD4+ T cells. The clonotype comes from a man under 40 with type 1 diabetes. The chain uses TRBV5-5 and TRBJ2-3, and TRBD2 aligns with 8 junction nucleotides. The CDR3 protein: CASSLGLAGASSTDTQYF. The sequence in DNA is TGTGCCAGCAGCTTGGGGCTAGCGGGTGCATCTAGCACAGATACGCAGTATTTT.